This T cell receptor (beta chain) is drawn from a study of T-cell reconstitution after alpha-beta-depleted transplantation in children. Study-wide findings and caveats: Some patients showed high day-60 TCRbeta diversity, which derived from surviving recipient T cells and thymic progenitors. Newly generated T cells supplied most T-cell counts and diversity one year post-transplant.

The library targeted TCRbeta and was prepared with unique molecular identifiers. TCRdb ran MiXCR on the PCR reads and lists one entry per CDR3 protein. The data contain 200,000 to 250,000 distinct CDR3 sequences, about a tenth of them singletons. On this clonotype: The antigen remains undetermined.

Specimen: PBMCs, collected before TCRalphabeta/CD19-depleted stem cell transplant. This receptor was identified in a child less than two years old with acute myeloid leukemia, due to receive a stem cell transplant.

CDR3 DNA sequence: TGTGCCAGCTCACAGGGTACTCTTCCTTCCAACTACGAGCAGTACTTC. Translated, it gives CASSQGTLPSNYEQYF. The V and J genes are TRBV18 and TRBJ2-7, with D hard to call. The CDR3 consists of 16 residues. Per germline, CDR1 KGHSH and CDR2 LQKENI. Trimming shortened V by 4 bases and J by 3 bases, and 19 bases separated the two germline ends.